This paragraph reports one T cell receptor beta chain. Other nucleotide sequences from this sample produce the same CDR3. Original data processing: Estimated nucleated cell counts came from reference gene primer amplification. Assay: immunoSEQ multiplex PCR; the TCRdb copy retains only in-frame clones and omits some. V and J calls and clone size follow that table, whereas D and trimming were derived from the DNA. This sample has 230,000 or so clones, with 80% to 90% found just once. Trimming stripped 4 bases from V and 0 bases from J, with 5 bases between. CDR3 length equals 13 residues. Germline-derived CDR1 and CDR2 are MDHEN and SYDVKM. This sample was taken from a study of blood T cell repertoires in COVID-19. Study-wide background: COVID-19 samples collected from the United States, Italy and Spain covered acute and convalescent phases. PBMCs, B-cell-depleted T cells, or T cells were the source of the cDNA or gDNA that made up the material.

This rearrangement joins TRBV28 to TRBJ2-3, with D tentatively TRBD2 (5 bases). The clonotype was recovered from a woman aged 35 to 49 who had recovered from COVID-19. The specimen was peripheral blood. The CDR3 DNA sequence: TGTGCCAGCAGTTCGGGAAGCACAGATACGCAGTATTTT. Amino acids: CASSSGSTDTQYF.